Listed below are T cell receptor beta chains from one sample, sequenced in a study of identical twins. Via MiXCR, TCRdb re-called the 5' RACE reads, giving one row per CDR3 protein. The sample consists of more than 650,000 distinct CDR3 sequences, roughly 6% of them appearing once. The source material was naive T cells sorted from blood. The receptors come from a man aged 18 to 29 in good health. Each CDR3 is given without its conserved first and last residue. A D gene is named only where the DNA matches it firmly.

v_gene	d_gene	j_gene	len	CDR3aa
TRBV5-1	TRBD2	TRBJ2-7	15	ASSPGTRGLADYEQY
TRBV7-9	TRBD2	TRBJ2-7	13	ASRPSGLEVSRQY
TRBV29-1	TRBD1	TRBJ1-2	13	SVELSSDRDYGYT
TRBV6-5	-	TRBJ2-7	10	ASSSDGHEQY
TRBV28	TRBD2	TRBJ2-1	11	ASSLFSSGTPF
TRBV12-3/TRBV12-4	-	TRBJ2-1	13	ASSLLSDSYNEQF
TRBV6-5	TRBD2	TRBJ2-3	15	ASSLVAGLAGVDTQY
TRBV29-1	-	TRBJ1-1	8	SAGGEESF
TRBV7-8	TRBD2	TRBJ2-2	16	ASSSDRTSGRYTGELF
TRBV7-9	TRBD1	TRBJ2-7	11	ASSSLTGAVQY
TRBV5-1	TRBD2	TRBJ2-1	16	ATRRALELAGFKNEQF
TRBV9	TRBD1	TRBJ2-7	13	ASSVRGTGDYEQY
TRBV12-3/TRBV12-4	TRBD2	TRBJ2-3	12	ASSLAGPTDTQY
TRBV9	-	TRBJ2-1	14	ASSVMWGGAGTEQF
TRBV20-1	-	TRBJ2-3	13	SADLAGISTDTQY
TRBV7-9	-	TRBJ1-1	12	ASSLWGTGTEAF
TRBV10-3	-	TRBJ2-4	12	AISESSGGNIQY
TRBV12-3/TRBV12-4	-	TRBJ2-5	13	ASSLDGALVETQY
TRBV20-1	TRBD2	TRBJ2-1	13	SARFASGSYNEQF
TRBV29-1	TRBD1	TRBJ1-2	9	SVRDRDGYT
TRBV5-1	-	TRBJ2-1	13	ASSRDSALSNEQF
TRBV28	-	TRBJ2-3	15	ASSQRVRGPSTDTQY
TRBV5-1	-	TRBJ2-3	13	ASSVDRSSTDTQY
TRBV6-5	-	TRBJ2-1	13	ASSYSTAALNEQF
TRBV27	TRBD1	TRBJ2-2	13	ASSWTGAMTGELF
TRBV5-1	-	TRBJ2-3	15	ASSLASVGGGSDTQY
TRBV5-1	-	TRBJ2-1	15	ASSLEGQGSSYNEQF
TRBV28	TRBD2	TRBJ2-3	13	ASSLGGSGQDTQY
TRBV27	-	TRBJ2-6	13	ASSPQLDGANVLT
TRBV5-1	TRBD2	TRBJ2-5	13	ASSIGSGNQETQY
TRBV19	TRBD2	TRBJ2-6	15	ASSGTSRVLGANVLT
TRBV12-5	-	TRBJ2-1	15	ASGLVRGEYADNEQF
TRBV20-1	-	TRBJ1-1	12	SARNTPPNTEAF
TRBV12-3/TRBV12-4	-	TRBJ2-7	14	ASSPWGGGGTHEQY
TRBV4-3	-	TRBJ2-7	13	ASSQDWVAPYEQY
TRBV28	-	TRBJ2-1	9	ASSFLVGQF
TRBV4-2	-	TRBJ1-2	13	ASSQISPEGDGYT
TRBV28	TRBD1	TRBJ1-5	16	ASRSDRTHPYSNQPQH
TRBV15	-	TRBJ2-3	12	ATSPRLVADTQY
TRBV28	-	TRBJ2-5	13	ASKAEKKLLSTQY
TRBV30	-	TRBJ2-5	10	AWSSGVETQY
TRBV12-3/TRBV12-4	-	TRBJ2-1	15	ASSFRPRSLVYNEQF
TRBV12-3/TRBV12-4	-	TRBJ1-5	12	ASSIMAEGQPQH
TRBV10-2	TRBD1	TRBJ2-2	13	ASSVDRGNTGELF
TRBV24-1	-	TRBJ2-3	12	ATSEEGVTDTQY